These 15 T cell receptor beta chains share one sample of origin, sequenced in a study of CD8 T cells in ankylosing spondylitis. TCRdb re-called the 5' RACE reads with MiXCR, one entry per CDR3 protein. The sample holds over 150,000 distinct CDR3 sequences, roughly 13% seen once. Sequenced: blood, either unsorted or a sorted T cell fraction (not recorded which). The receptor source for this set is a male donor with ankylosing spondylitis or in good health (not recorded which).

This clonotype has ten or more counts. For the CDR3, the DNA is TGTGCCAGCAGCTCTACCGGGACAGCATACAATGAGCAGTTCTTC. Translation: CASSSTGTAYNEQFF. The chain joins TRBV7-9 to TRBJ2-1, with 7 positions matching TRBD1. The V gene's germline CDR1 is SEHNR and CDR2 FQNEAQ (reference sequence). This CDR3 has 15 amino acids. V shed 4 bases, J shed 4 bases, and the junction held 7 bases outside the gene matches. The full variable domain, completed using reference TRBV7-9 and TRBJ2-1, is DTGVSQNPRHKITKRGQNVTFRCDPISEHNRLYWYRQTLGQGPEFLTYFQNEAQLEKSRLLSDRFSAERPKGSFSTLEIQRTEQGDSAMYLCASSSTGTAYNEQFFGPGTRLTVL.

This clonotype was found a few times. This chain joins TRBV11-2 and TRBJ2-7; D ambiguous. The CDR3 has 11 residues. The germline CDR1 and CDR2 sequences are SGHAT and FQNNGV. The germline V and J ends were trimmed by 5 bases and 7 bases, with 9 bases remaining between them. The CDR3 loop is CASSHWWEQYF. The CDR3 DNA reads TGTGCCAGCAGCCATTGGTGGGAGCAGTACTTC.

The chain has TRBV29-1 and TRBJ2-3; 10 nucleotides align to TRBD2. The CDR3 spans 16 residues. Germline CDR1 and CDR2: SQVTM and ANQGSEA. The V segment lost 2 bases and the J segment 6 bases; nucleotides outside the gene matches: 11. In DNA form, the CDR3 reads TGCAGCGTTGAACCGGAGAATAGCGGGAGGTTTGATACGCAGTATTTT. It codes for CSVEPENSGRFDTQYF.

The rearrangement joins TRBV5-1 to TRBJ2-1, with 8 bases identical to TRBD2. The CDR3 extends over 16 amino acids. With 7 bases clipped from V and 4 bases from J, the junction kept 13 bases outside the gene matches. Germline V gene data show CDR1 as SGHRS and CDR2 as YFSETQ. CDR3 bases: TGCGCCAGCTCCATAACTACTAGCGGAGGTTACAATGAGCAGTTCTTC. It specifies CASSITTSGGYNEQFF.

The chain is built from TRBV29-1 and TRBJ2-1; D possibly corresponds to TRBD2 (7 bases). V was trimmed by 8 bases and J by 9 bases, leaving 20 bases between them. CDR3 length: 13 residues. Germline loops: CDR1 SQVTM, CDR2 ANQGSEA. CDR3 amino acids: CSLRGGDEGEQFF. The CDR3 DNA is TGCAGCCTCCGAGGGGGGGACGAGGGTGAGCAGTTCTTC.

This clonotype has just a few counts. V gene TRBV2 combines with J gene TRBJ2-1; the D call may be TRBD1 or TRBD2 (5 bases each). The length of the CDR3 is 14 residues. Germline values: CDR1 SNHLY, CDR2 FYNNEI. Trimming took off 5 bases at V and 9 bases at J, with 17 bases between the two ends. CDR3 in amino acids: CASSQTGPITEQFF. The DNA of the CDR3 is TGTGCCAGCAGTCAGACGGGACCGATCACTGAGCAGTTCTTC.

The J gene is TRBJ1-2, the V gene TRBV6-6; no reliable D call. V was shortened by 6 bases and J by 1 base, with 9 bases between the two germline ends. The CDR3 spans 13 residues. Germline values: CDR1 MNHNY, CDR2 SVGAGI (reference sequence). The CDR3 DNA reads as TGTGCCAGCAGCTCCTCGAGTAACTATGGCTACACCTTC. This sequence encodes CASSSSSNYGYTF.

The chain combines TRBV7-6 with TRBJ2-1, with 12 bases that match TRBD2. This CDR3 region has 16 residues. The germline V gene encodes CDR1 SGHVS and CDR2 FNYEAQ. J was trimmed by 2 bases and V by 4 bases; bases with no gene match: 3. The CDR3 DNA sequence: TGTGCCAGCAGCTCCCTAGCGGGAGGGGCCTACAATGAGCAGTTCTTC. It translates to CASSSLAGGAYNEQFF.

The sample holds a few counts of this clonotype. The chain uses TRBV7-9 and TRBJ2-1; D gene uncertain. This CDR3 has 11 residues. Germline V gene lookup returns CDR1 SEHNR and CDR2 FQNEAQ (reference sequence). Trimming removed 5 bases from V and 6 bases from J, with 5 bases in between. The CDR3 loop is CASSPANEQFF. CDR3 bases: TGTGCCAGCAGCCCTGCCAATGAGCAGTTCTTC.

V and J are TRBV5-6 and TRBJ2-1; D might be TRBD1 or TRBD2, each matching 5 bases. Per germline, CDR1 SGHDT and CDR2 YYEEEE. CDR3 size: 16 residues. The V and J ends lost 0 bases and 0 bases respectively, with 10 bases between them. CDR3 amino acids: CASSLAGTSSYNEQFF. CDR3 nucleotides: TGTGCCAGCAGCTTGGCAGGGACCAGCTCCTACAATGAGCAGTTCTTC.

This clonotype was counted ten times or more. The CDR3 spells CASSSPTGQLNTEAFF. CDR3 nucleotide sequence: TGCGCCAGCAGCTCGCCGACGGGACAGCTGAACACTGAAGCTTTCTTT. The chain recombines TRBV5-1 with TRBJ1-1, with 7 positions matching TRBD1. Trimming at V came to 3 bases and at J to 0 bases, leaving 8 bases not matched to a gene. The CDR3 is 16 residues long. The germline V gene has CDR1 SGHRS and CDR2 YFSETQ. Full variable domain (remainder filled in from reference TRBV5-1 and TRBJ1-1): KAGVTQTPRYLIKTRGQQVTLSCSPISGHRSVSWYQQTPGQGLQFLFEYFSETQRNKGNFPGRFSGRQFSNSRSEMNVSTLELGDSALYLCASSSPTGQLNTEAFFGQGTRLTVV.

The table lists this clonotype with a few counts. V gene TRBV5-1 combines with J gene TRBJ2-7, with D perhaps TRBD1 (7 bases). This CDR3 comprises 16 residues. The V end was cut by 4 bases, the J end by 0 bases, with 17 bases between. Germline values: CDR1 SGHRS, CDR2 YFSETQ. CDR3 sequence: CASSRGRGTASYEQYF. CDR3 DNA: TGCGCCAGCAGCCGGGGACGGGGGACAGCCTCCTACGAGCAGTACTTC.

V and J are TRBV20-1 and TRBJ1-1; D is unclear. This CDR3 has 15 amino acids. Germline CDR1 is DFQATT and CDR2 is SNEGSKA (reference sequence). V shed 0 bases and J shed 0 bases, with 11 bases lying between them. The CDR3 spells CSARDRSYMNTEAFF. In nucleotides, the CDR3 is TGCAGTGCTAGAGATCGGAGCTACATGAACACTGAAGCTTTCTTT.

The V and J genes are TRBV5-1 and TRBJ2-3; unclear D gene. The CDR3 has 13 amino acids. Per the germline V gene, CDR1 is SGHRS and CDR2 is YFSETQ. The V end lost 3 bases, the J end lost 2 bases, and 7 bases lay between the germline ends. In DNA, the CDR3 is TGCGCCAGCAGCTGGCAAAACACAGATACGCAGTATTTT. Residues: CASSWQNTDTQYF.

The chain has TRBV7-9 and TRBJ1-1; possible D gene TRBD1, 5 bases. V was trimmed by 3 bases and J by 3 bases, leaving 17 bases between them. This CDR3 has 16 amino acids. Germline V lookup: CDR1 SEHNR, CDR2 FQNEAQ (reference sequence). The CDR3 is CASSFEYLSGDTEAFF. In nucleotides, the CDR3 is TGTGCCAGCAGCTTCGAGTACCTCTCGGGGGACACTGAAGCTTTCTTT.